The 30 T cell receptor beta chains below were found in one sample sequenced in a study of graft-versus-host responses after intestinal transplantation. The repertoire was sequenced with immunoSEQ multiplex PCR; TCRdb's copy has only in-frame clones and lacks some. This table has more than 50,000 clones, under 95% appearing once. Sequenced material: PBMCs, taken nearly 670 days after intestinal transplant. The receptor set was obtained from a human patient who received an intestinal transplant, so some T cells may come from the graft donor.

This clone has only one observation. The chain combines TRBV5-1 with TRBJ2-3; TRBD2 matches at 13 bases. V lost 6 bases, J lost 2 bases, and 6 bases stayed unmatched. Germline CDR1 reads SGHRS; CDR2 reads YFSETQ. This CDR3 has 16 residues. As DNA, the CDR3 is TGCGCCAGCACCATGACTAGCGGGGGGCCCACAGATACGCAGTATTTT. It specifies CASTMTSGGPTDTQYF.

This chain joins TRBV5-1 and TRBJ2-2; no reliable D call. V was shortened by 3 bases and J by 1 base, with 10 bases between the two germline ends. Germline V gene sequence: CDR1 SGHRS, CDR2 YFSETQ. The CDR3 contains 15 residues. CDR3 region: CASSSRVGNTGELFF. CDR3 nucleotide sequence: TGCGCCAGCAGCTCCCGCGTGGGGAACACCGGGGAGCTGTTTTTT.

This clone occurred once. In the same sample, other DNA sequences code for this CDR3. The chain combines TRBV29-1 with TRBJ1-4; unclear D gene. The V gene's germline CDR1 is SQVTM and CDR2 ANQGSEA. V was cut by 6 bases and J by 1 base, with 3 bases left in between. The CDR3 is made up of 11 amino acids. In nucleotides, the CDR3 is TGCAGCGTCTTAACTAATGAAAAACTGTTTTTT. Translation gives CSVLTNEKLFF. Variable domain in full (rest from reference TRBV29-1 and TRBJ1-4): SAVISQKPSRDICQRGTSLTIQCQVDSQVTMMFWYRQQPGQSLTLIATANQGSEATYESGFVIDKFPISRPNLTFSTLTVSNMSPEDSSIYLCSVLTNEKLFFGSGTQLSVL.

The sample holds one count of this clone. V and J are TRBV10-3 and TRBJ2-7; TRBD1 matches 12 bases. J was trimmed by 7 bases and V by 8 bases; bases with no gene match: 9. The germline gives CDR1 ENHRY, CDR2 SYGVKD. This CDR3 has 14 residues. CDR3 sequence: CAIHPGQGAWEQYF. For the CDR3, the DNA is TGTGCCATCCACCCGGGACAGGGGGCTTGGGAGCAGTACTTC.

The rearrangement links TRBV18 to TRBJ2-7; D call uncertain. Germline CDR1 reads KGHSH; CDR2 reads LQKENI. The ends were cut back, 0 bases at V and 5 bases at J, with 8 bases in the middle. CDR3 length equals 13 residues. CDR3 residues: CASSPPEGNEQYF. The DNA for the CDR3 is TGTGCCAGCTCACCACCGGAAGGGAACGAGCAGTACTTC.

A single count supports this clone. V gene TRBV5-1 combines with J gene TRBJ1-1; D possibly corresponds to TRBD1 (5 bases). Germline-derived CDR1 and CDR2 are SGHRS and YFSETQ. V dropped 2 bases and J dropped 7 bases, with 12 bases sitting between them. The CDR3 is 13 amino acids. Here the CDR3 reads CASSFDSLLEAFF. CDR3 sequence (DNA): TGCGCCAGCAGCTTTGACAGTCTCCTTGAAGCTTTCTTT.

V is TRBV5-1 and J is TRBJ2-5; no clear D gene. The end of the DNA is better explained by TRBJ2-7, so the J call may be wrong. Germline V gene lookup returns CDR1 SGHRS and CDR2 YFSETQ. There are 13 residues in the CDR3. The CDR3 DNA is TGCGCCAGCAGCTTGGAGAGCTCCTACGAGCAGTACTTC. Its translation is CASSLESSYEQYF.

This CDR3 is CASSLDRDGGYTF. CDR3 sequence (DNA): TGTGCCAGCAGCTTGGACAGGGACGGGGGCTACACCTTC. The chain employs TRBV5-4 and TRBJ1-2, with D possibly matching TRBD1 (6 bases). This CDR3 comprises 13 residues. Trimming left V 0 bases short and J 8 bases short, with 11 bases between. Germline V lookup: CDR1 SGHNT, CDR2 YYREEE (reference sequence).

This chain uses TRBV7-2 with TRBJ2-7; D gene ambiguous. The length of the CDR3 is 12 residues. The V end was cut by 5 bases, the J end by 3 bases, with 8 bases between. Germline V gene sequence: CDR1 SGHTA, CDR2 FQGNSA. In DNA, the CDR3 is TGTGCCAGCAGCACCCAAGGCTACGAGCAGTACTTC. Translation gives CASSTQGYEQYF.

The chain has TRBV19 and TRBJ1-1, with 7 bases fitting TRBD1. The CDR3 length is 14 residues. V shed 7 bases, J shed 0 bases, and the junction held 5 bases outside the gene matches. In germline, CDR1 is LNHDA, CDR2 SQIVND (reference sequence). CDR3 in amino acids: CASTETGMNTEAFF. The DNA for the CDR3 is TGTGCCAGTACCGAGACAGGGATGAACACTGAAGCTTTCTTT.

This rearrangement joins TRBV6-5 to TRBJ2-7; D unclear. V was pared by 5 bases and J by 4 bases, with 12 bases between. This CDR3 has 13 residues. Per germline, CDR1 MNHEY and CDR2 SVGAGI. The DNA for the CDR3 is TGTGCCAGCAGTGAACGCCACCCTTACGAGCAGTACTTC. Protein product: CASSERHPYEQYF.

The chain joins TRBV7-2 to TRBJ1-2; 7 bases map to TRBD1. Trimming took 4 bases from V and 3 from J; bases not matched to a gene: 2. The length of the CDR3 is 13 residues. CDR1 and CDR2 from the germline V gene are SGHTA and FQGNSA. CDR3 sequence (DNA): TGTGCCAGCAGCTCTACAGGGGACTATGGCTACACCTTC. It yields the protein CASSSTGDYGYTF.

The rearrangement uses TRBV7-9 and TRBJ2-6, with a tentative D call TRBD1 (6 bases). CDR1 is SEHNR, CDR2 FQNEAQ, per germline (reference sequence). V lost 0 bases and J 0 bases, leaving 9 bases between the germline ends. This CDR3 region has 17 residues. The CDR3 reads CASSLARTDSGANVLTF. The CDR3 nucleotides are TGTGCCAGCAGCTTAGCCCGGACAGACTCTGGGGCCAACGTCCTGACTTTC.

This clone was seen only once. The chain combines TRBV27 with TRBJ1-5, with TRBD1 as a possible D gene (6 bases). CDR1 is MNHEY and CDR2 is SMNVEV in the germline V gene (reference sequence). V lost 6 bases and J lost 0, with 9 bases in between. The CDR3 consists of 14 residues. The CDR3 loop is CASSPGVSNQPQHF. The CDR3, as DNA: TGTGCCAGCAGCCCAGGGGTTAGCAATCAGCCCCAGCATTTT.

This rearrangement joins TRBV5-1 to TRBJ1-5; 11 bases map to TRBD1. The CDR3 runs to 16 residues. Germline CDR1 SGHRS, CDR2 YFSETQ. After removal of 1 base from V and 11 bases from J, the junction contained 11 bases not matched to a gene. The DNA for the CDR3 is TGCGCCAGCAGCTTGTACGGACAGGGGGCAGGCGGGACCCAGCATTTT. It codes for CASSLYGQGAGGTQHF.

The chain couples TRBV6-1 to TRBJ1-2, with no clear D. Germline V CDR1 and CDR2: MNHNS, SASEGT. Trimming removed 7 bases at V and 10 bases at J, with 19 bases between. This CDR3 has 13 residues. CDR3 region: CASMVTPDYPYTF. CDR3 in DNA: TGTGCCAGCATGGTGACCCCAGACTATCCCTACACCTTC.

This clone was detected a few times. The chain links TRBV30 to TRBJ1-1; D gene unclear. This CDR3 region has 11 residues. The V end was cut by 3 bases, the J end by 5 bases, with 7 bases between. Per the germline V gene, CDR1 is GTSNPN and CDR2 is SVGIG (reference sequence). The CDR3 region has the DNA TGTGCCTGGAGAGAGAGGACTGAAGCTTTCTTT. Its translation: CAWRERTEAFF.

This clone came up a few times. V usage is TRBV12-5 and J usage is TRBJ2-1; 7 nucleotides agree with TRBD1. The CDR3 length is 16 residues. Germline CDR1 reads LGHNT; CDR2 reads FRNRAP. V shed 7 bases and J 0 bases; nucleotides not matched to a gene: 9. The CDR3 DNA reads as TGTGCTAGTGCCAATATACAGGGGAGCTCCTACAATGAGCAGTTCTTC. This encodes CASANIQGSSYNEQFF.

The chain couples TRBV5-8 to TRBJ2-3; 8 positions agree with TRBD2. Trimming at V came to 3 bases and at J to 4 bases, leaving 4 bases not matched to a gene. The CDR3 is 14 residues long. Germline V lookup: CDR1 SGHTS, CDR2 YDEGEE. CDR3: CASSSGLAADTQYF. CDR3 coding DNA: TGTGCCAGCAGCTCCGGACTAGCCGCAGATACGCAGTATTTT.

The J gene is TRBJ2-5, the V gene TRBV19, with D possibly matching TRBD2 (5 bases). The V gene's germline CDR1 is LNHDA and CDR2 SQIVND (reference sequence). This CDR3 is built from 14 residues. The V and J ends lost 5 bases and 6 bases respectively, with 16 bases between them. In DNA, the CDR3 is TGTGCCAGTAGTGTACAACCCTCCGGGAAGACCCAGTACTTC. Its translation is CASSVQPSGKTQYF.

CDR3 sequence reads: CASSMTGTSLEAFF. The CDR3 DNA is TGCGCCAGCAGCATGACCGGGACGAGCCTTGAAGCTTTCTTT. The genes are TRBV5-1 and TRBJ1-1, with D possibly matching TRBD1 (5 bases). From germline, CDR1 is SGHRS and CDR2 YFSETQ. V lost 4 bases to trimming and J lost 7 bases, with 17 bases between them. CDR3 length: 14 amino acids.

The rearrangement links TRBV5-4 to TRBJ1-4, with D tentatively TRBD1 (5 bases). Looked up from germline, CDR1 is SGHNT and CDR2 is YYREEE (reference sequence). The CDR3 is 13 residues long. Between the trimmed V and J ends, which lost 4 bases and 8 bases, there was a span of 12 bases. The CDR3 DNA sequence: TGTGCCAGCAGCGGCGCAGGGAACGAAAAACTGTTTTTT. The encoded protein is CASSGAGNEKLFF.

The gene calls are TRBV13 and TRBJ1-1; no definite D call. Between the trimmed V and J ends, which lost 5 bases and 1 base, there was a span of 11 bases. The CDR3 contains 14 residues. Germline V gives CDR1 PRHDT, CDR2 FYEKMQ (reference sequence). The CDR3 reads CASSPRAANTEAFF. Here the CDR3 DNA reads TGTGCCAGCAGCCCCCGGGCCGCGAACACTGAAGCTTTCTTT.

The CDR3 bases are TGTGCCAGCACCGTAGGACCAGTTTATGGCTACACCTTC. This codes for CASTVGPVYGYTF. The J gene is TRBJ1-2, the V gene TRBV6-5, with D unresolved. Trimming took 7 bases from V and 5 from J, leaving 14 bases between them. CDR3 size: 13 residues. Germline V lookup: CDR1 MNHEY, CDR2 SVGAGI.

The chain's CDR3 is CASTGRGSLRAGYTF. The CDR3 DNA follows: TGTGCCAGCACAGGACGGGGGTCGCTCCGGGCTGGCTACACCTTC. V is TRBV2 and J is TRBJ1-2; tentatively, D is TRBD1 (5 bases). CDR3 length: 15 amino acids. From germline, CDR1 is SNHLY and CDR2 FYNNEI. V was clipped by 7 bases and J by 7 bases, with 22 bases between them.

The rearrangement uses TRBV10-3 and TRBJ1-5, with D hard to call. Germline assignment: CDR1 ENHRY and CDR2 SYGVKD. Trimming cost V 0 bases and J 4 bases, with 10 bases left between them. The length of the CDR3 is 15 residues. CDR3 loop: CAISESAEGNQPQHF. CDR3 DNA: TGTGCCATCAGTGAGTCGGCGGAGGGTAATCAGCCCCAGCATTTT.

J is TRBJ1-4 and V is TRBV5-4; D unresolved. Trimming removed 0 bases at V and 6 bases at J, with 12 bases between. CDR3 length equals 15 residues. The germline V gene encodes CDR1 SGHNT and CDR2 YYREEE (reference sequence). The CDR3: CASSLAPGQYEKLFF. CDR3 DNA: TGTGCCAGCAGCTTGGCCCCAGGCCAATATGAAAAACTGTTTTTT.

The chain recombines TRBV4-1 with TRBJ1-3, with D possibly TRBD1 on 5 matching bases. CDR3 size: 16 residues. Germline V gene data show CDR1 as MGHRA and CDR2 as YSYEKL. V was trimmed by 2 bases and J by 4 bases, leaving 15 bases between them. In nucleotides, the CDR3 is TGCGCCAGCAGCCAATCGCAGGGATTGGGGGGAAACACCATATATTTT. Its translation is CASSQSQGLGGNTIYF.

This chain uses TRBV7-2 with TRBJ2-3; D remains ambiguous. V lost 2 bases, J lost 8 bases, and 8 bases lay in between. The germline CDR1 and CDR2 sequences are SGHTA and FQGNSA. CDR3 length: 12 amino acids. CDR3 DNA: TGTGCCAGCAGCTTATACCAGCGTACGCAGTATTTT. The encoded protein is CASSLYQRTQYF.

As DNA, the CDR3 is TGTGCCAGTAGTATATCCGGGTGGAACACTGAAGCTTTCTTT. Translating gives CASSISGWNTEAFF. J is TRBJ1-1 and V is TRBV19; D is unclear. The CDR3 length is 14 residues. V was cut by 2 bases and J by 1 base, with 8 bases left in between. Germline V lookup: CDR1 LNHDA, CDR2 SQIVND (reference sequence).